Each of the 28 T cell receptor beta chains below was sequenced from the same sample in a study of T cell clonality in common variable immunodeficiency. Clones were read by immunoSEQ multiplex PCR, and TCRdb kept only the in-frame ones, dropping some. The data show 35,000 to 55,000 clones, with none appearing a single time. Source material: peripheral blood mononuclear cells. The receptors shown here come from a person between 18 and 70 years old in good health.

This clone was found many times. The read finishes 3 residues shy of the CDR3 end, and the germline J gene is used to complete it. V usage is TRBV20-1 and J usage is TRBJ2-3; D is unclear. The V gene's germline CDR1 is DFQATT and CDR2 SNEGSKA (reference sequence). This CDR3 has 13 residues. Trimming left V 6 bases short and J 2 bases short, with 12 bases between. CDR3 DNA (partial): TGCAGTGCGCACCAGGAATCCACAGATACG. Amino acids: CSAHQESTDT. The whole CDR3 reads CSAHQESTDTQYF.

The table lists this clone with many counts. The CDR3 end is not reached by the read, which stops 3 residues before it; the germline J gene fills it in. The genes are TRBV6-1 and TRBJ2-7; weak D call: TRBD2 (6 bases). Trimming shortened V by 1 base and J by 2 bases, and 9 bases separated the two germline ends. The CDR3 runs to 14 residues. Germline values: CDR1 MNHNS, CDR2 SASEGT. Partial CDR3 DNA: TGTGCCAGCAGTGAAGGACGGACTACCTACGAG. This gives the protein CASSEGRTTYE. The full-length CDR3 reads as CASSEGRTTYEQYF.

At least ten counts were recorded for this clone. The sequence runs out 3 residues before the end of the CDR3; the remainder is reconstructed from the germline J gene. The chain combines TRBV13 with TRBJ2-3, with TRBD1 as a possible D gene (5 bases). This CDR3 comprises 15 residues. The germline V and J ends were trimmed by 5 bases and 4 bases, with 16 bases remaining between them. CDR1 is PRHDT and CDR2 is FYEKMQ in the germline V gene (reference sequence). This CDR3 is CASSGRSVGADTQYF. The covered CDR3 bases are TGTGCCAGCAGCGGCAGGAGCGTAGGGGCAGATACG.

This clone was found many times. The missing CDR3 end, 3 residues past where the read stops, is filled in from the germline J gene. The V and J genes are TRBV3-1 (or the pseudogene TRBV3-2) and TRBJ1-4, with D possibly being TRBD1 (6 bases). The CDR3 spans 14 residues. V was trimmed by 7 bases and J by 4 bases, leaving 13 bases between them. CDR1 is LGHDT, CDR2 YNNKEL, per germline (reference sequence). The DNA read from the CDR3 is TGTGCCAGCAACCGGAAGGGGGTTAATGAAAAA. Translating gives CASNRKGVNEK. The whole CDR3 reads CASNRKGVNEKLFF.

This clone was seen repeatedly, ten times or more. The CDR3 extends 3 residues past the end of the read, so its final part is completed from the germline J gene. The V gene is TRBV20-1, the J gene TRBJ2-7, with TRBD2 matching over 11 bases. V shed 3 bases and J 4 bases; nucleotides not matched to a gene: 5. The germline gives CDR1 DFQATT, CDR2 SNEGSKA (reference sequence). CDR3 length: 14 amino acids. CDR3 amino acids: CSARLAGGPYEQYF. The covered CDR3 bases are TGCAGTGCTAGGCTAGCGGGGGGACCTTACGAG.

There are many counts of this clone. CDR3 bases read: TGCAGCTTCAGGGAAAATGAAAAA. Its translation: CSFRENEK. The full CDR3 reads CSFRENEKLFF. The V call is TRBV29-1, the J call TRBJ1-4; TRBD1 might be the D (5 bases). The read stops 3 residues short of the end of the CDR3; the missing end is completed from the germline J gene. Trimming shortened V by 8 bases and J by 5 bases, and 9 bases separated the two germline ends. The CDR3 runs to 11 residues. The germline gives CDR1 SQVTM, CDR2 ANQGSEA. Drawing the rest from reference TRBV29-1 and TRBJ1-4, the complete variable domain is SAVISQKPSRDICQRGTSLTIQCQVDSQVTMMFWYRQQPGQSLTLIATANQGSEATYESGFVIDKFPISRPNLTFSTLTVSNMSPEDSSIYLCSFRENEKLFFGSGTQLSVL.

At least ten counts were recorded for this clone. The read terminates 3 residues before the CDR3 end, so the remaining end is supplied by the germline J gene. The genes are TRBV14 and TRBJ1-2; unclear D gene. CDR1 is SGHDN and CDR2 is FVKESK in the germline V gene. V lost 0 bases, J lost 4 bases, and 12 bases lay in between. The CDR3 has 15 amino acids. The CDR3 is CASSQDRGFLYGYTF. The sequenced part of the CDR3 DNA is TGTGCCAGCAGCCAAGATCGGGGATTCCTCTATGGC.

This clone came up many times. The read stops 3 residues short of the end of the CDR3; the missing end is completed from the germline J gene. The chain has TRBV15 and TRBJ2-6; maybe TRBD1 (5 bases). CDR3 length equals 16 residues. V was cut by 3 bases and J by 2 bases, with 11 bases left in between. Germline CDR1 LNHNV, CDR2 YYDKDF (reference sequence). The CDR3: CATSRAAGTGANVLTF. Incomplete CDR3 DNA: TGTGCCACCAGCAGGGCCGCAGGGACTGGGGCCAACGTC.

This clone was observed many times. Sequencing ends 3 residues short of the CDR3 end; the germline J gene provides the rest. The chain couples TRBV6-1 to TRBJ1-4; no reliable D call. Trimming took 0 bases from V and 6 from J, leaving 8 bases between them. Germline CDR1 and CDR2: MNHNS and SASEGT. The length of the CDR3 is 14 residues. CDR3 bases read: TGTGCCAGCAGTGAAGCGCATGAGGATGAAAAA. Protein: CASSEAHEDEK. From start to end, the CDR3 is CASSEAHEDEKLFF.

This clone was observed at least ten times. The CDR3: CASTDTGSYNEQFF. CDR3 bases read: TGTGCCAGCACAGACACCGGCTCCTACAATGAG. The chain combines TRBV28 with TRBJ2-1, with unresolved D. Read data end 3 residues before the CDR3 end; the end is taken from the germline J gene. The CDR3 runs 14 residues. V dropped 7 bases and J dropped 0 bases, with 10 bases sitting between them. Germline CDR1 and CDR2: MDHEN and SYDVKM.

This clone is medium-sized (0.01 to 0.1%) in the sample. From the germline J gene comes the end of the CDR3, since the read stops 3 residues before it. This chain joins TRBV6-2 or TRBV6-3 and TRBJ2-3; 9 positions agree with TRBD1. Unmatched junction bases numbered 2, after V lost 2 bases and J lost 2 bases. The CDR3 is made up of 15 amino acids. The germline CDR1 and CDR2 sequences are MNHEY and SVGEGT. This chain's CDR3 is CASSYGTGHTDTQYF. CDR3 DNA, as far as it was read: TGTGCCAGCAGTTACGGGACAGGGCACACAGATACG.

At least ten counts were recorded for this clone. The read halts 3 residues ahead of the CDR3 end, with the missing end drawn from the germline J gene. V and J are TRBV19 and TRBJ1-5, with D uncertain. Trimming stripped 5 bases from V and 1 base from J, with 9 bases between. This CDR3 has 14 amino acids. Per the germline V gene, CDR1 is LNHDA and CDR2 is SQIVND (reference sequence). CDR3 sequence reads: CASSLIASNQPQHF. The DNA read from the CDR3 is TGTGCCAGTAGTTTAATCGCGAGCAATCAGCCC.

This clone was counted at least ten times. The CDR3 is cut off 3 residues early in the read; its end comes from the germline J gene. The chain links TRBV7-9 to TRBJ1-4; 7 bases agree with TRBD1. V gave up 1 base and J gave up 8 bases; unmatched junction bases: 7. Germline CDR1 reads SEHNR; CDR2 reads FQNEAQ (reference sequence). This CDR3 comprises 15 residues. The CDR3 DNA, read in part, is TGTGCCAGCAGCTTAGGGGGACAGCGGAAAGAAAAA. It yields the protein CASSLGGQRKEK. The whole CDR3 is CASSLGGQRKEKLFF. Filled out from reference TRBV7-9 and TRBJ1-4, the complete variable domain reads DTGVSQNPRHKITKRGQNVTFRCDPISEHNRLYWYRQTLGQGPEFLTYFQNEAQLEKSRLLSDRFSAERPKGSFSTLEIQRTEQGDSAMYLCASSLGGQRKEKLFFGSGTQLSVL.

This clone was observed at least ten times. The read ends 3 residues before the CDR3 terminus; that terminus is restored from the germline J gene. The chain has TRBV20-1 and TRBJ1-2; a possible D gene is TRBD1 (5 bases). CDR3 length: 13 amino acids. The germline CDR1 and CDR2 sequences are DFQATT and SNEGSKA (reference sequence). CDR3 residues: CSARSLQDEIYTF. CDR3 DNA (partial): TGCAGTGCTAGAAGCCTACAGGACGAGATT.

Points on this clone: From the germline J gene comes the end of the CDR3, since the read stops 3 residues before it. This chain uses TRBV20-1 with TRBJ2-1, with 7 bases lining up with TRBD1. Germline V CDR1 and CDR2: DFQATT, SNEGSKA (reference sequence). The trim removed 4 bases at V and 4 bases at J, leaving 7 bases unmatched. The CDR3 totals 14 residues. The CDR3 bases that were read are TGCAGTGCTACTGGACAGGCTAAATACAATGAG. It yields the protein CSATGQAKYNE. The entire CDR3 is CSATGQAKYNEQFF.

This clone has a count of ten or more. The read is 3 residues too short to cover the CDR3 end, so that end is filled in from the germline J gene. V gene TRBV9 combines with J gene TRBJ2-7; 8 nucleotides align to TRBD2. There are 14 residues in the CDR3. V lost 0 bases to trimming and J lost 6 bases; unmatched junction nucleotides: 5. From germline, CDR1 is SGDLS and CDR2 YYNGEE. Partial CDR3 DNA: TGTGCCAGCAGCGTAGGCCTAGCGGGTAGCGAG. This translates into CASSVGLAGSE. The CDR3 as a whole reads CASSVGLAGSEQYF.

This clone has ten or more counts. From the germline J gene comes the end of the CDR3, since the read stops 3 residues before it. The chain joins TRBV18 to TRBJ2-1, with 10 bases that match TRBD2. With V trimmed by 6 bases and J by 4 bases, 6 bases remained unmatched. Germline CDR1 reads KGHSH; CDR2 reads LQKENI. The CDR3 sequence is 15 residues long. This CDR3 is CASSPTSGTYNEQFF. The DNA read from the CDR3 is TGTGCCAGCTCGCCCACTAGCGGGACATACAATGAG.

This clone came up many times. The CDR3 extends 3 residues past the end of the read, so its final part is completed from the germline J gene. V usage is TRBV5-1 and J usage is TRBJ1-3; 10 bases agree with TRBD1. Per germline, CDR1 SGHRS and CDR2 YFSETQ. The CDR3 length is 17 residues. V trimming: 0 bases; J trimming: 4 bases; junction bases outside the gene matches: 7. CDR3 protein: CASSLGRGDRGGNTIYF. CDR3 DNA (partial): TGCGCCAGCAGCTTGGGCAGAGGGGACAGGGGAGGAAACACC.

In its sample, this clone was seen many times. The read ends 3 residues before the CDR3 terminus; that terminus is restored from the germline J gene. The chain couples TRBV20-1 to TRBJ2-1, with 7 bases that match TRBD1. J was trimmed by 6 bases and V by 0 bases; bases with no gene match: 5. The CDR3 is made up of 14 amino acids. CDR1 DFQATT and CDR2 SNEGSKA come from the germline V gene (reference sequence). The CDR3 bases that were read are TGCAGTGCTAGAGATATGGGACAGCTCAATGAG. Its translation: CSARDMGQLNE. The entire CDR3 reads CSARDMGQLNEQFF.

This clone was recorded many times. The read ends 3 residues early relative to the CDR3; the germline J gene fills the gap. The chain couples TRBV19 to TRBJ1-2; no firm D call. This CDR3 is 13 amino acids long. Germline-derived CDR1 and CDR2 are LNHDA and SQIVND (reference sequence). Trimming took 10 bases from V and 2 from J, leaving 14 bases between them. The CDR3 sequence is CATKTTENYGYTF. The CDR3 DNA, read in part, is TGTGCCACAAAAACTACGGAAAACTATGGC.

This clone appeared many times. The read halts 3 residues ahead of the CDR3 end, with the missing end drawn from the germline J gene. The chain employs TRBV5-1 and TRBJ2-3; 10 bases map to TRBD2. Trimming cost V 4 bases and J 3 bases; bases outside gene matches: 5. The CDR3 runs 15 residues. Germline loops: CDR1 SGHRS, CDR2 YFSETQ. Here the CDR3 reads CASSQTSGLTDTQYF. The CDR3 DNA, read in part, is TGCGCCAGCAGCCAGACTAGCGGGTTGACAGATACG. Supplemented by reference TRBV5-1 and TRBJ2-3, the full variable domain reads KAGVTQTPRYLIKTRGQQVTLSCSPISGHRSVSWYQQTPGQGLQFLFEYFSETQRNKGNFPGRFSGRQFSNSRSEMNVSTLELGDSALYLCASSQTSGLTDTQYFGPGTRLTVL.

This clone was recorded at least ten times. The DNA ends 3 residues before the CDR3 does, and the rest of the CDR3 is filled in from the germline J gene. The gene calls are TRBV5-1 and TRBJ1-1, with TRBD1 identical over 12 bases. The CDR3 runs to 15 residues. V lost 4 bases and J lost 5; bases outside the gene matches: 6. The germline V gene has CDR1 SGHRS and CDR2 YFSETQ. The sequenced part of the CDR3 DNA is TGCGCCAGCAGCAGGGACAGGGGGCGGGGAACTGAA. Protein: CASSRDRGRGTE. From start to end, the CDR3 is CASSRDRGRGTEAFF.

In this sample, this clone turned up many times. The DNA ends 3 residues before the CDR3 does, and the rest of the CDR3 is filled in from the germline J gene. The chain is built from TRBV7-2 and TRBJ1-5, with D possibly TRBD1 on 6 matching bases. Germline V gene data show CDR1 as SGHTA and CDR2 as FQGNSA. The ends were cut back, 6 bases at V and 4 bases at J, with 13 bases in the middle. There are 14 residues in the CDR3. Partial CDR3 DNA: TGTGCCAGCAGGGAAACAGGGCTGAATCAGCCC. Its protein product is CASRETGLNQP. The entire CDR3 sequence reads CASRETGLNQPQHF.

This clone has ten or more counts. The read ends 3 residues early relative to the CDR3; the germline J gene fills the gap. The J gene is TRBJ2-3, the V gene TRBV9; TRBD2 agrees at 11 bases. Germline lookup yields CDR1 SGDLS and CDR2 YYNGEE. The CDR3 is 15 residues long. V lost 4 bases, J lost 3 bases, and 4 bases stayed unmatched. Partial CDR3 DNA: TGTGCCAGCAGCATAGCGGGGGGGCCTACAGATACG. Translating it yields CASSIAGGPTDT. The CDR3, in full, reads CASSIAGGPTDTQYF.

This clone showed up many times. The CDR3 end lies 3 residues beyond the end of the read and is filled in from the germline J gene. The rearrangement links TRBV28 to TRBJ1-4; TRBD1 matches at 9 bases. Germline CDR1 and CDR2: MDHEN and SYDVKM. This CDR3 is 14 amino acids long. Trimming took 2 bases from V and 8 from J; bases not matched to a gene: 3. The CDR3 loop is CASSLGQGREKLFF. The part of the CDR3 DNA that was read is TGTGCCAGCAGTTTAGGACAGGGGAGAGAAAAA.

This clone was seen ten or more times. Read sequence stops 3 residues before the CDR3 end, and the germline J gene provides the missing end. V is TRBV7-8 and J is TRBJ2-7; no reliable D call. Germline loops: CDR1 SGHVS, CDR2 FQNEAQ. The CDR3 runs 14 residues. V lost 4 bases, J lost 0 bases, and 10 bases lay in between. Here the CDR3 reads CASSYDTDSYEQYF. The sequenced CDR3 bases are TGTGCCAGCAGCTACGACACTGACTCCTACGAG.

This clone was detected many times. The read is 3 residues too short to cover the CDR3 end, so that end is filled in from the germline J gene. The chain has TRBV20-1 and TRBJ1-6, with D unresolved. The CDR3 is made up of 14 amino acids. Germline-derived CDR1 and CDR2 are DFQATT and SNEGSKA (reference sequence). V was clipped by 6 bases and J by 5 bases, with 14 bases between them. The sequenced CDR3 bases are TGCAGTGCGAACCCTTCAGGAAATAATTCACCC. This translates into CSANPSGNNSP. The entire CDR3 protein reads CSANPSGNNSPLHF.

This clone has a handful of counts. The read is 3 residues too short to cover the CDR3 end, so that end is filled in from the germline J gene. The chain couples TRBV29-1 to TRBJ1-4; TRBD1 matches at 9 bases. This CDR3 comprises 14 residues. From germline, CDR1 is SQVTM and CDR2 ANQGSEA. The trim removed 1 base at V and 5 bases at J, leaving 2 bases unmatched. The CDR3 is CSVEGTGANEKLFF. The CDR3 DNA, read in part, is TGCAGCGTTGAAGGGACAGGGGCAAATGAAAAA.